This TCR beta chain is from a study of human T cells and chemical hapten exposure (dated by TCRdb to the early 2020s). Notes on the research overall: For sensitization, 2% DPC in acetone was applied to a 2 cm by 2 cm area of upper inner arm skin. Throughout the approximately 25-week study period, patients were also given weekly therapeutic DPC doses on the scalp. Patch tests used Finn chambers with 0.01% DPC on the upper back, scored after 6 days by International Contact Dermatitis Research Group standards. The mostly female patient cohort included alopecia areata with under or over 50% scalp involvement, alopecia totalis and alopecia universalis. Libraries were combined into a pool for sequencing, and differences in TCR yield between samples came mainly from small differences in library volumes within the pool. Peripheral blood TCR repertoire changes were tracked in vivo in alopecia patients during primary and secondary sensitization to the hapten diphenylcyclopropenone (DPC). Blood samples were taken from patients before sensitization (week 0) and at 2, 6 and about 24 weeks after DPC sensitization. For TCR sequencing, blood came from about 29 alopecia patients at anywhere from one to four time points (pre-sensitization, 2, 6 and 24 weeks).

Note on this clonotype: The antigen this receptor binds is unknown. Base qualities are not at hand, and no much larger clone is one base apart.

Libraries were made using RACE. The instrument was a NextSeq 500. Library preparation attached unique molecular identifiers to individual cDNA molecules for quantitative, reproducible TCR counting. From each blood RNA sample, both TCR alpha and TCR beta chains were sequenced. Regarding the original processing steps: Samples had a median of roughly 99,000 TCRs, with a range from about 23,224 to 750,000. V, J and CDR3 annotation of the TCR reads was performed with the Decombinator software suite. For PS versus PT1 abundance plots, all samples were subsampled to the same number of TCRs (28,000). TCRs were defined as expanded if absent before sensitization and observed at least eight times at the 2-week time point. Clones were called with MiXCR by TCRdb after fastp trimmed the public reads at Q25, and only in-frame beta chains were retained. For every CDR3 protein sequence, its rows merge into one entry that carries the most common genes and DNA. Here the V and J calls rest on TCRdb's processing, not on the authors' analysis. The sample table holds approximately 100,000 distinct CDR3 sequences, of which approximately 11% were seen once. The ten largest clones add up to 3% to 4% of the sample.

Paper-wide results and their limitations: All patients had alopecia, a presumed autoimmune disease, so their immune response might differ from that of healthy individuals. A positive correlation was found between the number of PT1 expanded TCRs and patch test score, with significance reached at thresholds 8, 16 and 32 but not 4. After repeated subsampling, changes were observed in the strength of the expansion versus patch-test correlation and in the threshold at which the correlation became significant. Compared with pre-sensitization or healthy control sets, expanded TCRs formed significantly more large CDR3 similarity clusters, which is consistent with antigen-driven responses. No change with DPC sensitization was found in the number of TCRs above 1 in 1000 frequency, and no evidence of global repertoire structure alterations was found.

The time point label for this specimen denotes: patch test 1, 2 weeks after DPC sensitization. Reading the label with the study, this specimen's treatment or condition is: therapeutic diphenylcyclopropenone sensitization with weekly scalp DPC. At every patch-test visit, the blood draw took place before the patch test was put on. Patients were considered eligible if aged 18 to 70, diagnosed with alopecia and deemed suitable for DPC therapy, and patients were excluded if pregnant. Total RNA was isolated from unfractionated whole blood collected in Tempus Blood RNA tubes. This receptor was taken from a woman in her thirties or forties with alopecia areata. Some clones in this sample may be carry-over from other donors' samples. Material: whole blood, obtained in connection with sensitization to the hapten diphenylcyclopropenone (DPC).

The bases read TGTGCCAGCAGCTTAGGGGGCAAGTCAAGTGAGCAGTTCTTC. Its coded protein is CASSLGGKSSEQFF. Recombination connected TRBV11-2 to TRBJ2-1; the best D guess is TRBD1, with 5 bases matching. The germline V gene encodes CDR1 SGHAT and CDR2 FQNNGV. V is shortened by 1 base, J by 9 bases, and the region joining them spans 13 bases. The CDR3 goes from the cysteine to the phenylalanine over 14 residues. Only the CDR3 part of the read is kept: 42 bases, read in frame from the first base.